This TCR beta chain was profiled in a study of siplizumab effects on memory and regulatory T cells. The germline gives CDR1 MNHNS, CDR2 SASEGT. The CDR3 has 15 residues. Trimming removed 0 bases at V and 6 bases at J, with 14 bases between. About 9.2 x 10^4 TCR templates underwent assay in every sample. The data were produced by immunoSEQ multiplex PCR, yet TCRdb's version contains in-frame clones alone and is incomplete. Of fewer than 130,000 clones listed, around nine tenths are singletons. Study-wide results and limits: The drug siplizumab significantly decreased the alloreactive sequences that could be traced to unstimulated CD4+ memory cells. Memory cells seemed less diverse than naive T cells, which also seemed major contributors to the alloresponse.

For this clone: As yet, its antigen is unknown.

The sequenced material came from CD4+ T cells sorted from blood. The sequence was collected from a human donor in good health. The V and J genes are TRBV6-1 and TRBJ1-1; a weak D match, TRBD1 (5 bases). The chain's CDR3 is CASSEARQGRAEAFF. CDR3 nucleotides: TGTGCCAGCAGTGAAGCACGGCAGGGTAGGGCTGAAGCTTTCTTT.